The clone carrying this TCR beta chain came up a few times. The antigen is not known. The data are from a study of CD8 T cells in ankylosing spondylitis. Study-wide results and caveats: Within ankylosing spondylitis blood, a TCR beta motif made up of eight highly homologous variants appeared to be characteristic.

TCRdb re-called the 5' RACE reads through MiXCR, storing one row per CDR3 protein. The data contain some 30,000 distinct CDR3 sequences, under 40% of them singletons. The source is a male donor with ankylosing spondylitis. Material: synovial fluid, either unsorted or a sorted T cell fraction (not recorded which).

The CDR3 DNA sequence: TGCAGTGCTAGAGTTAGCGGGAGGGATAACAATGAGCAGTTCTTC. It encodes CSARVSGRDNNEQFF. The V call is TRBV20-1, the J call TRBJ2-1; 11 bases map to TRBD2. The CDR3 totals 15 residues. CDR1 and CDR2 (germline): DFQATT, SNEGSKA (reference sequence). V dropped 1 base and J dropped 5; count of bases not matched to a gene: 4.